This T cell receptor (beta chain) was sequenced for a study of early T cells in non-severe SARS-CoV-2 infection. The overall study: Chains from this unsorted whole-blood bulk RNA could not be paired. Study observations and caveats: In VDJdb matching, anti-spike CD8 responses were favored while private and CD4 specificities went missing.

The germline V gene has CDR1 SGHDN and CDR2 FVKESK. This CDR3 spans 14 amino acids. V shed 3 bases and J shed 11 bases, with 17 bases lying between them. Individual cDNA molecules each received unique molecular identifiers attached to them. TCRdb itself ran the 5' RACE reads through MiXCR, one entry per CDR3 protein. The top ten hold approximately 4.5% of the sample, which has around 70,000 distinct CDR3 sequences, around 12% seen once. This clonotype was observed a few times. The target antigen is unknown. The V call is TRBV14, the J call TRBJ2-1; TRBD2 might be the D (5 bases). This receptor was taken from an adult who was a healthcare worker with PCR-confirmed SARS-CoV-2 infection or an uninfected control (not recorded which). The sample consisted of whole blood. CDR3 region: CASSQTTVPGKQFF. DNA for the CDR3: TGTGCCAGCAGCCAGACGACTGTGCCGGGGAAGCAGTTCTTC.